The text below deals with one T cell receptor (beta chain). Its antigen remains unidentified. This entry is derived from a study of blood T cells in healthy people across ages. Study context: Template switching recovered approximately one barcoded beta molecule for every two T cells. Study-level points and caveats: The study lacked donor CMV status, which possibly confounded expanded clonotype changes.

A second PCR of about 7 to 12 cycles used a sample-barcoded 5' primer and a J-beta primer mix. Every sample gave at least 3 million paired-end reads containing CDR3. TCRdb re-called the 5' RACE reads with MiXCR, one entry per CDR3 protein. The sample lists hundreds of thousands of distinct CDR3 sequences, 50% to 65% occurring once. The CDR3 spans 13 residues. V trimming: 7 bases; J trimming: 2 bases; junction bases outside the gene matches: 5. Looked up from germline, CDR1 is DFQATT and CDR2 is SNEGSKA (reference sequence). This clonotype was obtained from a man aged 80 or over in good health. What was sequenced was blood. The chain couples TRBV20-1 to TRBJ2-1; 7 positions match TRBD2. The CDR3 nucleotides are TGCAGTGAGCGGGGTCCAGCCTACAATGAGCAGTTCTTC. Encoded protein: CSERGPAYNEQFF.